Listed below are T cell receptor beta chains from one sample, sequenced in a study of CD8+CD57+ T cells in acquired aplastic anemia. TCRdb analysed the reads with MiXCR anew, one entry per CDR3 protein. Here the sample spans 170,000 or so distinct CDR3 sequences, about 48% being singletons. The material sequenced was sorted CD4+, CD8+, or CD8+CD57+ T cells (not recorded which) from PBMCs. Receptors were obtained from a human donor with aplastic anemia. The CDR3 runs from the conserved cysteine through the conserved F or W. The D gene is left open where the match is weak. Size is omitted from some rows. Given values are once, few, many or a class for expanded clones.

j_call v_call clone_size d_call cdr3_aa cdr3_nt
TRBJ1-1 TRBV6-6 many TRBD1 CASSSETGGWAEAFF TGTGCCAGCAGTTCGGAGACAGGGGGCTGGGCTGAAGCTTTCTTT
TRBJ2-1 TRBV10-3 few TRBD1 CAISDGTGDNEQFF TGTGCCATCAGTGACGGGACAGGGGACAATGAGCAGTTCTTC
TRBJ2-1 TRBV7-6 few . CASSGARKFF TGTGCCAGCAGTGGGGCTCGGAAGTTCTTC
TRBJ1-6 TRBV19 . . CSSTPRAYNSPLHF TGTTCCAGTACCCCCCGGGCCTATAATTCACCCCTACACTTT
TRBJ2-7 TRBV20-1 . . CSARDLRLAYEQYF TGCAGTGCTAGAGATCTACGCCTAGCCTACGAGCAGTACTTC
TRBJ2-3 TRBV7-3 . . CASSFVASTDTQYF TGTGCCAGCAGCTTCGTAGCTAGCACAGATACGCAGTATTTT
TRBJ2-7 TRBV4-2 many . CASSETRDSYEQYF TGTGCCAGCAGCGAGACCCGCGACTCCTACGAGCAGTACTTC
TRBJ2-7 TRBV12-3/TRBV12-4 . TRBD1 CASSLEDRVVYEQYF TGTGCCAGCAGTTTAGAGGACAGGGTAGTCTACGAGCAGTACTTC
TRBJ1-5 TRBV15 . TRBD1 CATRRDSGVGNQPQHF TGTGCCACCAGAAGGGACAGCGGTGTGGGCAATCAGCCCCAGCATTTC
TRBJ2-2 TRBV15 . . CATSRVGRGINTGELFF TGTGCCACCAGCAGAGTTGGCCGAGGGATAAACACCGGGGAGCTGTTTTTT
TRBJ2-1 TRBV7-3 . . CASSLTDSLTSYNEQFF TGTGCCAGCAGCTTAACGGACTCCCTCACCTCCTACAATGAGCAGTTCTTC
TRBJ1-2 TRBV7-9 many . CASSLVWSNGYTF TGTGCCAGCAGCTTAGTTTGGAGCAATGGCTACACCTTC
TRBJ2-7 TRBV24-1 . TRBD2 CATSAPAGGNYEQYF TGTGCCACCAGTGCCCCCGCGGGAGGAAACTACGAGCAGTACTTC
TRBJ2-5 TRBV2 many . CASSASTGRGETQYF TGTGCCAGCAGTGCTTCGACAGGGAGGGGGGAGACCCAGTACTTC
TRBJ2-1 TRBV27 . TRBD1 CASSDGTASYNEQFF TGTGCCAGCAGTGACGGGACAGCATCCTACAATGAGCAGTTCTTC
TRBJ2-7 TRBV20-1 many . CSALDKQPYEQYF TGCAGTGCTCTTGACAAGCAGCCCTACGAGCAGTACTTC
TRBJ1-2 TRBV7-9 . . CASSLARQGSNGYTF TGTGCCAGCAGCTTAGCGCGTCAGGGATCGAATGGCTACACCTTC
TRBJ2-7 TRBV12-3/TRBV12-4 few . CASCQARGPYEQYF TGTGCCAGTTGCCAGGCCAGGGGACCATACGAGCAGTACTTC
TRBJ1-2 TRBV5-6 many . CASSLGYGTNYGYTF TGTGCCAGCAGCTTGGGGTACGGGACGAACTATGGCTACACCTTC
TRBJ1-6 TRBV15 . TRBD1 CATSRDRQGSSPLHF TGTGCCACCAGCAGAGATCGACAGGGCAGTTCACCCCTCCACTTT
TRBJ1-2 TRBV2 few . CASSGRGGYGYTF TGTGCCAGCAGTGGTCGGGGAGGCTATGGCTACACCTTC
TRBJ1-3 TRBV11-1 . TRBD1 CASSPTPTGISGNTIYF TGTGCCAGCAGCCCCACACCGACAGGGATCTCTGGAAACACCATATATTTT
TRBJ2-3 TRBV9 many . CASSVDRSTDTQYF TGTGCCAGCAGCGTAGATAGGAGCACAGATACGCAGTATTTT
TRBJ2-7 TRBV27 many . CASSLSQRLFYEQYF TGTGCCAGCAGTTTATCGCAAAGGCTATTCTACGAGCAGTACTTC
TRBJ1-5 TRBV2 . . CASRAQGNQPQHF TGTGCCAGCAGGGCGCAGGGCAATCAGCCCCAGCATTTT
TRBJ2-3 TRBV9 . . CASSVVEGVTDTQYF TGTGCCAGCAGCGTAGTTGAGGGAGTCACAGATACGCAGTATTTT
TRBJ2-7 TRBV19 many TRBD1 CASSTWTGNEQYF TGTGCCAGTAGTACCTGGACAGGGAACGAGCAGTACTTC
TRBJ1-5 TRBV7-9 many . CASSVYTGQPQHF TGTGCCAGCAGCGTATATACTGGTCAGCCCCAGCATTTT
TRBJ1-6 TRBV10-3 . . CAISERGNSPLHF TGTGCCATCAGTGAGAGGGGTAATTCACCCCTCCACTTT
TRBJ1-5 TRBV19 many . CASISARDNQPQHF TGTGCCAGTATATCAGCCAGGGACAATCAGCCCCAGCATTTT
TRBJ2-2 TRBV24-1 . . CATSAGEYDTGELFF TGTGCCACCAGTGCGGGGGAGTATGACACCGGGGAGCTGTTTTTT
TRBJ1-2 TRBV2 few . CASSDWTSNYGYTF TGTGCCAGCAGTGATTGGACATCTAACTATGGCTACACCTTC
TRBJ1-1 TRBV24-1 many TRBD1 CATSDPRTGDTEAFF TGTGCCACCAGTGACCCCAGGACAGGGGACACTGAAGCTTTCTTT
TRBJ2-3 TRBV29-1 . . CSVEGPRDTNTDTQYF TGCAGCGTTGAAGGTCCGCGGGACACAAACACAGATACGCAGTATTTT
TRBJ1-6 TRBV2 . . CASSEGQGYSPLHF TGTGCCAGCAGTGAAGGCCAGGGATATTCACCCCTCCACTTT
TRBJ2-2 TRBV5-1 . TRBD1 CASTSTGTNTGELFF TGCGCCAGCACCTCGACAGGGACAAACACCGGGGAGCTGTTTTTT
TRBJ2-1 TRBV25-1 . TRBD2 CASSARPSGSLEQFF TGTGCCAGCAGTGCTAGGCCTAGCGGGTCTCTTGAGCAGTTCTTC
TRBJ2-7 TRBV25-1 . TRBD1 CASSGWTGSGNEQYF TGTGCCAGCAGTGGGTGGACAGGGAGTGGGAACGAGCAGTACTTC
TRBJ1-1 TRBV2 . . CASSFPGHPEAFF TGTGCCAGCTCATTCCCGGGACACCCTGAAGCTTTCTTT
TRBJ1-1 TRBV5-5 . . CASARGVDTEAFF TGTGCCAGCGCGCGAGGGGTGGACACTGAAGCTTTCTTT
TRBJ1-3 TRBV20-1 . . CSARERLSSGNTIYF TGCAGTGCTAGAGAGAGGCTTAGCTCTGGAAACACCATATATTTT
TRBJ1-5 TRBV29-1 once TRBD1 CSAEGQGAGQPQHF TGCAGCGCTGAGGGACAGGGGGCTGGACAGCCCCAGCATTTT
TRBJ1-5 TRBV10-3 few . CAIARDSNQPQHF TGTGCCATCGCGCGGGATAGCAATCAGCCCCAGCATTTT
TRBJ2-5 TRBV7-9 many TRBD2 CASSPGTTDQETQYF TGTGCCAGCAGCCCCGGGACTACGGACCAAGAGACCCAGTACTTC
TRBJ2-3 TRBV20-1 . TRBD2 CSARDDGTSGGPNTQYF TGCAGTGCTAGAGATGATGGGACTAGCGGGGGGCCAAATACGCAGTATTTT
TRBJ2-6 TRBV29-1 once . CSAAAVGLSGANVLTF TGCAGCGCTGCTGCTGTGGGTCTCTCTGGGGCCAACGTCCTGACTTTC
TRBJ2-1 TRBV29-1 many . CSVGSRLVGDYNEQFF TGCAGCGTTGGAAGCCGACTAGTTGGGGACTACAATGAGCAGTTCTTC
TRBJ2-5 TRBV7-3 few . CASSRGVGETQYF TGTGCCAGCAGCCGGGGAGTGGGGGAGACCCAGTACTTC
TRBJ2-3 TRBV7-8 . . CASSLQRDTQYF TGTGCCAGCAGCTTGCAGCGAGATACGCAGTATTTT
TRBJ1-6 TRBV12-3/TRBV12-4 . . CASSYSYNSPLHF TGTGCCAGCAGTTACTCCTATAATTCACCCCTCCACTTT
TRBJ1-1 TRBV5-6 many TRBD1 CASSLDRGAEAFF TGTGCCAGCAGTTTGGACAGGGGGGCTGAAGCTTTCTTT
TRBJ2-7 TRBV29-1 . . CSSSRGQPGHEQYF TGCAGCTCATCACGCGGACAGCCGGGGCACGAGCAGTACTTC
TRBJ1-1 TRBV7-9 many . CASSLAGLTGFHNEAFF TGTGCCAGCAGCTTAGCGGGGCTTACAGGGTTTCACAATGAAGCTTTCTTT
TRBJ2-7 TRBV25-1 . . CASSTSSQGGGYEQYF TGTGCCAGCAGTACATCATCCCAGGGCGGCGGCTACGAGCAGTACTTC
TRBJ2-1 TRBV29-1 few TRBD2 CSVESGLAGGSEQFF TGCAGCGTTGAAAGTGGCCTAGCGGGGGGCAGTGAGCAGTTCTTC
TRBJ2-7 TRBV24-1 . . CATSASVTGNSYEQYF TGTGCCACCAGTGCTAGCGTAACCGGGAACTCCTACGAGCAGTACTTC
TRBJ2-2 TRBV11-2 once TRBD2 CASSPYGGTNTGGLFF TGTGCCAGCAGCCCGTACGGGGGGACGAACACCGGGGGGCTGTTTTTT
TRBJ2-6 TRBV27 few . CASSPGFSGANVLTF TGTGCCAGCAGTCCAGGGTTTTCCGGGGCCAACGTCCTGACTTTC
TRBJ2-7 TRBV10-2 many TRBD2 CASHGGIAGKGEQYF TGCGCCTCCCACGGGGGTATAGCGGGAAAGGGCGAGCAGTACTTC
TRBJ2-2 TRBV10-3 . TRBD2 CAIREGGGHTGELFF TGTGCCATCCGCGAAGGCGGGGGGCACACCGGGGAGCTGTTTTTT